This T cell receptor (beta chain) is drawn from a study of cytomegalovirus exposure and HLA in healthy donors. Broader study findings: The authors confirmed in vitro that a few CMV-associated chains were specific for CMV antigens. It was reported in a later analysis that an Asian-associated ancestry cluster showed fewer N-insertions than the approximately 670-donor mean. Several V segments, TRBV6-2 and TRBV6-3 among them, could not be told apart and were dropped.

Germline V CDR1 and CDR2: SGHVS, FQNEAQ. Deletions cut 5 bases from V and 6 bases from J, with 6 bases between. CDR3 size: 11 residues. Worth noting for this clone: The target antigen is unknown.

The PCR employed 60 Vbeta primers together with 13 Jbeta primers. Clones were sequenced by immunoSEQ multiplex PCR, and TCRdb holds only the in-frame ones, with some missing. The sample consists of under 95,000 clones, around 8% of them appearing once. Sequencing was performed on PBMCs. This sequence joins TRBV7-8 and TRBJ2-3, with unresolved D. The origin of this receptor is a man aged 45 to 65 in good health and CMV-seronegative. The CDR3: CASSPVDTQYF. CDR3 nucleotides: TGTGCCAGCAGCCCCGTCGATACGCAGTATTTT.